What follows describes a single T cell receptor (beta chain). The CDR3 consists of 14 residues. Germline V gene lookup returns CDR1 LNHDA and CDR2 SQIVND (reference sequence). The germline V and J ends were trimmed by 6 bases and 8 bases, with 16 bases remaining between them. The entry originates in a study of cytomegalovirus exposure and HLA in healthy donors. PCR amplification relied on 60 Vbeta primers (plus 13 Jbeta primers). Method: immunoSEQ multiplex PCR; TCRdb's copy keeps in-frame clones and lacks some. The repertoire has roughly 97,000 clones, over 9% of them found once; the top ten carry approximately 6%.

The TCR was taken from a middle-aged man in good health and CMV-seropositive. Sequenced material: PBMCs. The chain employs TRBV19 and TRBJ1-4; D perhaps matches TRBD1 (5 bases). CDR3 coding DNA: TGTGCCAGTAGGGACGGAACTGGGGGGGAAAAACTGTTTTTT. Amino acids: CASRDGTGGEKLFF. Combining the CDR3 with reference TRBV19 and TRBJ1-4 gives the whole variable domain DGGITQSPKYLFRKEGQNVTLSCEQNLNHDAMYWYRQDPGQGLRLIYYSQIVNDFQKGDIAEGYSVSREKKESFPLTVTSAQKNPTAFYLCASRDGTGGEKLFFGSGTQLSVL.